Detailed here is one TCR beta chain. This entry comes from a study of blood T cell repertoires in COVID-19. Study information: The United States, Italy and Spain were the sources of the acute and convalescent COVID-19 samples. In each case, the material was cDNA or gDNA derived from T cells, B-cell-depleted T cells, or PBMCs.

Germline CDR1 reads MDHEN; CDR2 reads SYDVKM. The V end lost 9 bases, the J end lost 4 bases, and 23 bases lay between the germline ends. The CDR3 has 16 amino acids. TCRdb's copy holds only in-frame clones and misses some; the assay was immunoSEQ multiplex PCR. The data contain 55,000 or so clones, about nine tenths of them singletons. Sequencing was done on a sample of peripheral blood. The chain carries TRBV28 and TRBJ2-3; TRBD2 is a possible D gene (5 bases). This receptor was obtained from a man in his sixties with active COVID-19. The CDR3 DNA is TGTGCCAGTTACACTCCGGGATATGAGTTTGCAGATACGCAGTATTTT. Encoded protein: CASYTPGYEFADTQYF.